These T cell receptor beta chains were read from a single sample in a study of beta chain features in type 1 diabetes. Data came from immunoSEQ multiplex PCR; TCRdb stores just in-frame clones and leaves some out. The repertoire includes about 45,000 clones, roughly 68% of them detected once, and approximately 2% sits in the top ten. The sample taken for sequencing was Tregs from blood. The receptors shown here come from a woman under 30 with type 1 diabetes. CDR3s leave out the opening cysteine and the closing phenylalanine or tryptophan. The D gene is left open where the match is weak.

D gene	V gene	CDR3 protein
TRBD2	TRBV7-2	ASSLGGLGGETQY
-	TRBV29-1	SVVIGNEQF
TRBD1	TRBV6-6	ASTGTGGFGANVLT
TRBD2	TRBV9	ASSPPLGLAGVTGELF
TRBD2	TRBV5-1	ASSLAPSGTYEQY
-	TRBV7-2	ASSLVPVNSPLH
-	TRBV4-3	ASSQESGPPQSSYEQY
TRBD1	TRBV19	ASSETGARTDTQY
-	TRBV5-1	ASSLVPTDTQY
-	TRBV5-6	ASSLLDSMNTEAF
TRBD2	TRBV7-8	ASSLKLGVVAGVYTDTQY
-	TRBV6-5	ASSLRDTQETQY
TRBD1	TRBV7-2	ASSQRQGRTDTQY
TRBD1	TRBV20-1	SAPTGSEQY
TRBD2	TRBV19	ASSVVGLASYEQY
TRBD1	TRBV7-9	ASSYYSGTVPYEQY
-	TRBV5-4	ASTPGGGLNTEAF
-	TRBV6-5	ASRSSTDTQY
-	TRBV6-5	ASNRATGNTEAF
-	TRBV7-9	ASSPAAGPGEKLF
-	TRBV7-9	ASSLVGVETQY
TRBD2	TRBV5-1	ASSPGLAGGFSSYNEQF
TRBD1	TRBV29-1	SVEGQLETQY
-	TRBV18	ASSRDRRPGDGYT
-	TRBV5-1	ASRQGAGELF
TRBD2	TRBV2	ASSENGLAGDEQY
TRBD2	TRBV7-2	ASSLQLAGDNEQF